The rows below give T cell receptor beta chains drawn from one sample of a study of cytomegalovirus exposure and HLA in healthy donors. Profiling relied on immunoSEQ multiplex PCR, and the TCRdb table lists in-frame clones only, not all of them. The table lists over 130,000 clones, over 75% of them singletons. Source material: PBMCs. The receptors come from a female donor in good health and CMV-seronegative. The CDR3 runs from the conserved cysteine through the conserved F or W. The D gene is left open where the match is weak. Clone size is not always given. Where it is, it says once, few, many or a class for expanded clones.

>TRBV30|TRBJ1-2|once|TRBD1
CAWIRDSTYYGYTF
TGTGCCTGGATTAGGGACAGCACTTACTATGGCTACACCTTC
>TRBV5-1|TRBJ1-6|NA|NA
CASTVGGEGSPLHF
TGCGCCAGCACTGTCGGGGGAGAAGGATCACCCCTCCACTTT
>TRBV28|TRBJ1-2|NA|TRBD1
CASSPGQGHGYTF
TGTGCCAGCAGTCCGGGACAGGGACATGGCTACACCTTC
>TRBV2|TRBJ2-2|NA|NA
CASSVALARTGELFF
TGTGCCAGCAGTGTAGCTCTAGCGAGAACCGGGGAGCTGTTTTTT
>TRBV6-4|TRBJ1-5|NA|TRBD1
CASSDTGGAGQPQHF
TGTGCCAGCAGTGACACAGGGGGCGCGGGTCAGCCCCAGCATTTT
>TRBV28|TRBJ1-2|NA|TRBD1
CASSFKEGALRGYTF
TGTGCCAGCAGTTTCAAAGAGGGGGCTCTAAGGGGCTACACCTTC
>TRBV9|TRBJ1-2|NA|TRBD1
CASSVEQGQGYTF
TGTGCCAGCAGCGTAGAACAGGGGCAAGGCTACACCTTC
>TRBV11-3|TRBJ2-1|once|NA
CASSLGGGRNNEQFF
TGTGCCAGCAGCTTAGGAGGGGGTCGAAACAATGAGCAGTTCTTC
>TRBV30|TRBJ2-1|few|TRBD2
CAWSIWGLAGPSDEQFF
TGTGCCTGGAGTATATGGGGACTAGCGGGACCCTCCGATGAGCAGTTCTTC
>TRBV15|TRBJ1-2|NA|NA
CATSRVVTAYEGYTF
TGTGCCACCAGCAGAGTGGTTACAGCCTATGAGGGCTACACCTTC
>TRBV10-3|TRBJ2-7|once|TRBD1
CATRDRTYEQYF
TGTGCCACCCGGGACAGGACCTACGAGCAGTACTTC
>TRBV29-1|TRBJ2-1|few|TRBD2
CSVVGLAESNEQFF
TGCAGCGTTGTCGGACTAGCGGAGTCCAATGAGCAGTTCTTC
>TRBV30|TRBJ1-2|NA|NA
CAWSRQGRFYGYTF
TGTGCCTGGAGCCGTCAGGGGCGCTTCTATGGCTACACCTTC
>TRBV19|TRBJ2-1|NA|NA
CASSPLLTYNEQFF
TGTGCCAGTAGCCCACTCCTCACCTACAATGAGCAGTTCTTC
>TRBV5-8|TRBJ1-1|NA|NA
CASSIGQYNTEAFF
TGTGCCAGCAGCATAGGACAGTATAACACTGAAGCTTTCTTT
>TRBV5-6|TRBJ2-1|NA|NA
CASSLAQGVYNEQFF
TGTGCCAGCAGCTTGGCTCAGGGTGTCTACAATGAGCAGTTCTTC
>TRBV4-2|TRBJ2-6|NA|NA
CASSHPDSSSGANVLTF
TGTGCCAGCAGCCATCCTGACTCGAGCTCTGGGGCCAACGTCCTGACTTTC
>TRBV5-1|TRBJ2-3|NA|NA
CASSLETGQGNTDTQYF
TGCGCCAGCAGCTTGGAAACAGGGCAAGGGAACACAGATACGCAGTATTTT
>TRBV5-4|TRBJ1-1|NA|NA
CASTLQGMNTEAFF
TGTGCCAGCACCCTACAGGGTATGAACACTGAAGCTTTCTTT
>TRBV6-5|TRBJ1-1|NA|NA
CASSQPGTEAFF
TGTGCCAGCAGTCAGCCGGGAACTGAAGCTTTCTTT
>TRBV28|TRBJ1-4|NA|TRBD1
CASSLGTGTANEKLFF
TGTGCCAGCAGTTTAGGGACAGGAACAGCTAATGAAAAACTGTTTTTT
>TRBV4-1|TRBJ2-7|NA|NA
CASSQEGLGEQYF
TGCGCCAGCAGCCAAGAGGGGCTGGGAGAGCAGTACTTC
>TRBV6-1|TRBJ2-7|few|NA
CASSEGDYRYEQYF
TGTGCCAGCAGTGAAGGTGACTACCGCTACGAGCAGTACTTC
>TRBV28|TRBJ1-4|few|TRBD1
CASSPRDRAKPNEKLFF
TGTGCCAGCAGTCCCCGGGACAGAGCAAAACCAAATGAAAAACTGTTTTTT
>TRBV5-1|TRBJ2-7|NA|TRBD2
CASSIGLAYEQYF
TGCGCCAGCAGCATCGGACTAGCCTACGAGCAGTACTTC
>TRBV9|TRBJ2-1|NA|NA
CASSVVGSSATPRPYNEQFF
TGTGCCAGCAGCGTAGTGGGGAGTAGCGCGACCCCCAGGCCCTACAATGAGCAGTTCTTC
>TRBV2|TRBJ2-7|NA|TRBD1
CASSIAPWTGGSEQYF
TGTGCCAGCAGTATCGCCCCCTGGACAGGGGGAAGCGAGCAGTACTTC
>TRBV15|TRBJ2-1|NA|TRBD2
CATSPRSGGGNEQFF
TGTGCCACCAGCCCGCGGAGCGGGGGAGGTAATGAGCAGTTCTTC
>TRBV29-1|TRBJ2-1|NA|TRBD2
CSVGEGTRGVNEQFF
TGCAGCGTTGGCGAGGGGACTAGAGGAGTCAATGAGCAGTTCTTC
>TRBV18|TRBJ1-1|NA|NA
CASLPWVTANTEAFF
TGTGCCAGCCTCCCCTGGGTGACAGCGAACACTGAAGCTTTCTTT
>TRBV5-1|TRBJ2-1|NA|NA
CASSLVPGLNEQFF
TGCGCCAGCAGCTTGGTGCCGGGACTCAATGAGCAGTTCTTC
>TRBV2|TRBJ2-4|once|TRBD1
CASSLQTGRNIQYF
TGTGCCAGCAGTCTTCAGACAGGGCGAAACATTCAGTACTTC
>TRBV6-1|TRBJ2-7|NA|TRBD2
CASSEDREVSYEQYF
TGTGCCAGCAGTGAGGACCGGGAGGTGTCCTACGAGCAGTACTTC
>TRBV27|TRBJ2-1|NA|TRBD1
CASSTTGFYNEQFF
TGTGCCAGCAGCACGACAGGGTTTTACAATGAGCAGTTCTTC
>TRBV6-5|TRBJ1-5|NA|NA
CASSYSRRAGNQPQHF
TGTGCCAGCAGTTACTCGAGGAGGGCTGGCAATCAGCCCCAGCATTTT
>TRBV7-2|TRBJ1-2|NA|NA
CASSLRDSLNYGYTF
TGTGCCAGCAGCTTACGCGACAGCTTAAACTATGGCTACACCTTC
>TRBV28|TRBJ1-4|once|NA
CASSPRGRAGDEKLFF
TGTGCCAGCAGTCCAAGAGGGAGGGCGGGTGATGAAAAACTGTTTTTT
>TRBV4-1|TRBJ2-1|NA|NA
CASSQDGSLGSYNEQFF
TGCGCCAGCAGCCAAGATGGGAGTTTAGGCTCCTACAATGAGCAGTTCTTC
>TRBV6-1|TRBJ2-7|NA|NA
CASIGGSYEQYF
TGTGCCAGCATTGGGGGGAGCTACGAGCAGTACTTC
>TRBV6-5|TRBJ2-1|NA|NA
CASSPLVRLYNEQFF
TGTGCCAGCAGCCCTCTAGTGCGCCTCTACAATGAGCAGTTCTTC
>TRBV7-9|TRBJ2-7|NA|NA
CASSLVNERFSYEQYF
TGTGCCAGCAGCTTAGTAAACGAGCGGTTCTCCTACGAGCAGTACTTC
>TRBV19|TRBJ1-5|NA|NA
CASSRRTGPNQPQHF
TGTGCCAGTAGTCGACGAACAGGGCCCAATCAGCCCCAGCATTTT
>TRBV19|TRBJ1-1|few|TRBD1
CATSDRSEAFF
TGTGCCACCTCGGACAGGAGTGAAGCTTTCTTT
>TRBV7-2|TRBJ2-7|NA|TRBD2
CASSLLDGRGEQYF
TGTGCCAGCAGCTTACTAGACGGGAGGGGAGAGCAGTACTTC
>TRBV6-1|TRBJ2-6|NA|TRBD1
CASSLRQGWANVLTF
TGTGCCAGCAGTCTGAGACAGGGCTGGGCCAACGTCCTGACTTTC
>TRBV2|TRBJ2-7|NA|TRBD1
CASSVDRGYEQYF
TGTGCCAGCAGTGTAGACAGGGGCTACGAGCAGTACTTC
>TRBV4-2|TRBJ2-3|NA|NA
CASSQEKLASTDTQYF
TGTGCCAGCAGCCAAGAGAAGTTGGCAAGCACAGATACGCAGTATTTT